This TCR beta chain was captured by sequencing in a study of T cell repertoires in aging, cancer and after chemotherapy. Study background: Donors were grouped into six age bands spanning 30 or younger through 70 or older.

Germline V gives CDR1 MRHNA, CDR2 SNTAGT. V gave up 4 bases and J gave up 4 bases; unmatched junction bases: 7. CDR3 length: 15 residues. By sample share, this clonotype is medium-sized. Its antigen is not identified. Peripheral blood genomic DNA, not sorted cells or RNA, was the template. A mixed TRB-A/B primer pool amplified rearranged TRB by multiplex touch-down PCR. TCRdb recomputed calls from the multiplex PCR reads with MiXCR, one row per CDR3 protein. Among more than 4,500 distinct CDR3 sequences listed, around 20% were seen once. Study-level findings and limits: Untreated cancer patients had significantly lower blood TCR diversity than age-matched healthy donors. Loss of evenness, beyond lost richness, contributed to age-related TCR diversity decline in cancer patients. Median generation probability rose over the chemotherapy interval in each cancer cohort, suggesting rebound thymic output.

This chain links TRBV6-4 with TRBJ2-1, with 7 bases matching TRBD2. Sequences were obtained from blood. The receptor comes from a human donor in good health. The donor label of this sample is uncertain. The CDR3 region has the DNA TGTGCCAGCAGTGTAGGCGGGGGTGAATACAATGAGCAGTTCTTC. Its translation is CASSVGGGEYNEQFF.